The clone carrying this T cell receptor (beta chain) has a handful of counts. Its target is unknown. Time point reported: peripheral blood 6 weeks after treatment start. The sample originates from a study of PD-L1 blockade in urothelial cancer. Whole-study context: Atezolizumab, begun by patients in about 2014, was given at 1,200 mg intravenously every 3 weeks. Prior regimens of chemotherapy numbered 0 to 3 per patient. Median T cell yield per blood sample was 140,000 to 150,000 cells. General observations from the study: Blood clones associated with the tumor expanded more at 3 weeks in durable-benefit patients.

The repertoire was sequenced with immunoSEQ multiplex PCR; TCRdb's copy has only in-frame clones and lacks some. The sample includes 40,000 to 50,000 clones, more than 75% seen only once; the top ten take under 15%. Germline loops: CDR1 MDHEN, CDR2 SYDVKM. CDR3 length: 14 residues. Trimming shortened V by 8 bases and J by 1 base, and 15 bases separated the two germline ends. This receptor was taken from a man aged 55 to 70 with urothelial cancer. Sequencing used PBMCs, obtained around atezolizumab (anti-PD-L1) treatment. V is TRBV28 and J is TRBJ2-7, with D tentatively TRBD1 (5 bases). For the CDR3, the DNA is TGTGCCAGCCGTGGCCAGGGCCGGTCCTACGAGCAGTACTTC. Its translation: CASRGQGRSYEQYF.